The rows below give T cell receptor beta chains drawn from one sample of a study of cytotoxic CD8 clonotypes in ibrutinib-treated CLL. Using immunoSEQ multiplex PCR, the repertoire was profiled, and TCRdb retains in-frame clones only, with some absent. The sample has under 200,000 clones, under 85% seen once. This sample comprised PBMCs, obtained after 24 months of ibrutinib treatment. These receptors all stem from a human donor with chronic lymphocytic leukemia. The conserved cysteine and the conserved F or W are not part of the CDR3 here. Each record gives: V gene, J gene, CDR3 protein.

>TRBV6-6|TRBJ2-7
ASKWGAGEQY
>TRBV19|TRBJ2-2
ASSIDRAFANTGELF
>TRBV11-3|TRBJ1-1
ASSAQGNTEAF
>TRBV28|TRBJ1-4
ASSLYEKLF
>TRBV7-2|TRBJ2-3
ASRRGGAGTDTQY
>TRBV5-1|TRBJ1-1
ASRGGDTMNTEAF
>TRBV7-3|TRBJ1-2
ASGSRVDYGYT
>TRBV28|TRBJ2-7
ASTFHRDSYEQY
>TRBV7-3|TRBJ2-1
ASSFQGHEQF
>TRBV18|TRBJ2-5
ASSPQTGYQETQY
>TRBV7-2|TRBJ2-1
ASSSQGHYNEQF
>TRBV19|TRBJ1-1
ASHRGELMVRTEAF
>TRBV15|TRBJ1-6
ATSRDLAETASSYNSPLH
>TRBV15|TRBJ2-3
ATSRTLSVGTDTQY
>TRBV30|TRBJ1-4
AWSVPLDSLNEKLF
>TRBV27|TRBJ2-2
ASSKPGLAGPTGELF
>TRBV5-1|TRBJ2-5
ASSLTPQQTQY
>TRBV15|TRBJ2-5
ATIGTGVLETQY
>TRBV6-5|TRBJ1-6
ASSYSWTAYNSPLH
>TRBV6-1|TRBJ2-2
ASSPPWGYTGELF
>TRBV28|TRBJ2-7
ATDRHSYEQY
>TRBV5-4|TRBJ2-5
ASSAGLGQETQY
>TRBV2|TRBJ2-7
ASSDHGTSSYEQY
>TRBV5-1|TRBJ2-1
ASSPRRGSYNEQF
>TRBV6-1|TRBJ2-7
ASSRGHSYEQY
>TRBV28|TRBJ2-7
ASSRDTRYEQY
>TRBV19|TRBJ2-7
ASNPSGSSREQY
>TRBV7-8|TRBJ2-5
ASSVKGGTQY
>TRBV5-6|-
ASSLKGQGAYYEQY
>TRBV19|TRBJ1-3
ASQGRPSSSGNTIY
>TRBV18|TRBJ1-5
ASSRISGGESNQPQH
>TRBV7-3|TRBJ2-1
ASSLRGGSGGNEQF
>TRBV28|TRBJ2-3
ASGISTGTAVRDTQY
>TRBV5-1|TRBJ2-6
ASSLSGSGANVLT
>TRBV4-1|TRBJ2-3
ASSHPASGSDTQY
>TRBV7-9|TRBJ1-1
ASSPRGLGTEAF
>TRBV7-2|TRBJ2-7
ASSLAGLAGGT
>TRBV29-1|TRBJ1-2
SVEDFGGGYT
>TRBV6-6|TRBJ1-2
ASRGTGGNYGYT
>TRBV25-1|TRBJ2-7
ASSESGGSYEQY
>TRBV5-3|TRBJ1-3
ARSFFFRPLHSGNTIY
>TRBV27|TRBJ1-5
ASSLMTGANQPQH
>TRBV6-5|TRBJ1-5
ASSSGFTQPQH
>TRBV5-1|TRBJ2-5
ASSQGGQETQY
>TRBV6-1|TRBJ1-2
ASSEGAGTSGYT
>TRBV19|TRBJ1-1
ASSIDPARLGTEAF
>TRBV2|TRBJ1-2
ASSEVGDPNYGYT
>TRBV15|TRBJ1-5
ATSRGQGRTSNQPQH
>TRBV5-1|TRBJ2-7
ASSLDGKYEQY